The clone carrying this TCR beta chain turned up a few times. The antigen is undetermined. CDR3 length: 15 amino acids. The germline gives CDR1 DFQATT, CDR2 SNEGSKA (reference sequence). The V and J ends lost 3 bases and 3 bases respectively, with 17 bases between them. The sample is drawn from a study of post-analysis software for immune sequencing data. Study results and caveats: Controls showed lower frequencies than patients for a handful of TRBV segments, and TRBV5-6, TRBV5-1 and TRBV20-1 were among these.

Libraries were made from TCR beta cDNA, and they carried unique molecular identifiers. From the PCR reads, TCRdb called clonotypes with MiXCR, one entry per CDR3 protein. The table shows hundreds of thousands of distinct CDR3 sequences, with around 53% occurring only once. Source material: blood. V gene TRBV20-1 combines with J gene TRBJ1-2; a weak D match, TRBD1 (5 bases). The sequence was obtained from a girl aged 5-17 years with multiple sclerosis. In DNA form, the CDR3 reads TGCAGTGCTAGCCCTGACGTAACAGGACACTATGGCTACACCTTC. As protein: CSASPDVTGHYGYTF.